Here is one T cell receptor (beta chain) with its context. What it binds is unknown. This entry is derived from a study of long-term antiretroviral therapy in people with HIV. Study-wide points: Viral resistance, ART adherence and therapy changes all lacked available data.

Germline lookup yields CDR1 MNHEY and CDR2 SMNVEV (reference sequence). This CDR3 is 14 amino acids long. The V gene lost 5 bases and the J gene lost 7 bases, with 15 bases spanning the gap. Before DNA extraction, about 0.95-10 million cryopreserved PBMC were held in the samples. Run at survey level, the immunoSEQ assay was version v3.0. In sequencing, about 40,000-55,000 T-cell genomes per sample were targeted. TCRdb's table, derived via immunoSEQ multiplex PCR, lists solely in-frame clones and lacks some. This sample carries 27,000 or so clones, 85% of them seen once, and the ten largest clones take approximately 9.2%.

The chain links TRBV27 to TRBJ2-1, with D perhaps TRBD1 (5 bases). The source is a man between 40 and 49 years old with HIV. Sequences were derived from unsorted PBMCs, sampled 4.8 to 5 years after starting antiretroviral therapy. The chain's CDR3 is CASSPIAGANEQFF. The CDR3 DNA is TGTGCCAGCAGTCCCATAGCTGGGGCAAATGAGCAGTTCTTC.